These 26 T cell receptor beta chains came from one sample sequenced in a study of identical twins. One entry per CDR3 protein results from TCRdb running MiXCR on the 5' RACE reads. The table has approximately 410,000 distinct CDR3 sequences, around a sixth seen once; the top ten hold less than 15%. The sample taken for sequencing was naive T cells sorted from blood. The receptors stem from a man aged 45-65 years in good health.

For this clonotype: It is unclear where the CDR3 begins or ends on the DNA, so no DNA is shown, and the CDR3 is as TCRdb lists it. CDR3 protein: CASSTSGNGYTF. V gene TRBV6-5 combines with J gene TRBJ1-2. CDR1 MNHEY and CDR2 SVGAGI come from the germline V gene. The CDR3 adds up to 12 amino acids, both ends counted.

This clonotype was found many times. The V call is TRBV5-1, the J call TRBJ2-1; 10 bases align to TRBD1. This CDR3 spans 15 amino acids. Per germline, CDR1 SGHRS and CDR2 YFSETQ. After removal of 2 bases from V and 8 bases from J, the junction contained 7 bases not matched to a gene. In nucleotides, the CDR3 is TGCGCCAGCAGCTTAGAGGACAGGGGGTTGGATGAGCAGTTCTTC. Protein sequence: CASSLEDRGLDEQFF.

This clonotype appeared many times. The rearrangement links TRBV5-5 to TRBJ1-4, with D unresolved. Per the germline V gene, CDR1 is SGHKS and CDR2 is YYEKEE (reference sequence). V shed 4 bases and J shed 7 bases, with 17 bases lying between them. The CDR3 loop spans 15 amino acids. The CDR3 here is CASSPYEGIREKLFF. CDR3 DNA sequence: TGTGCCAGCAGCCCGTACGAGGGAATTCGTGAAAAACTGTTTTTT.

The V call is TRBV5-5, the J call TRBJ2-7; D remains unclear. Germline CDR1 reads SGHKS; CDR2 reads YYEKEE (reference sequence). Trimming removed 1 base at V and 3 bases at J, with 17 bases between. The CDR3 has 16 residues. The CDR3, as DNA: TGTGCCAGCAGCTTGTCAGCGTTGCGCACTCACTACGAGCAGTACTTC. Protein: CASSLSALRTHYEQYF.

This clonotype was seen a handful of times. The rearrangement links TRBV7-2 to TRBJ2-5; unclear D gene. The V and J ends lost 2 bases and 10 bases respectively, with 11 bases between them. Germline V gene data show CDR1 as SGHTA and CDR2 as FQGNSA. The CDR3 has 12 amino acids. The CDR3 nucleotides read TGTGCCAGCAGCTTACCAGCTGAGGTCCAGTACTTC. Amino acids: CASSLPAEVQYF. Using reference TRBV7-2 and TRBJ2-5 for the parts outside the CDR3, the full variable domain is GAGVSQSPSNKVTEKGKDVELRCDPISGHTALYWYRQSLGQGLEFLIYFQGNSAPDKSGLPSDRFSAERTGGSVSTLTIQRTQQEDSAVYLCASSLPAEVQYFGPGTRLLVL.

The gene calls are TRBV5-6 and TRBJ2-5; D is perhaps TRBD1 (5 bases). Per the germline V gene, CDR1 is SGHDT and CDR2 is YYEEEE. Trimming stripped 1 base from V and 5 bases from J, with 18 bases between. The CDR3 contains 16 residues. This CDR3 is CASSLNGRQPAETQYF. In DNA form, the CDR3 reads TGTGCCAGCAGCTTGAACGGGCGACAGCCCGCGGAGACCCAGTACTTC. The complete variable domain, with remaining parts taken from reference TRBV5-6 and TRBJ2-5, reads DAGVTQSPTHLIKTRGQQVTLRCSPKSGHDTVSWYQQALGQGPQFIFQYYEEEERQRGNFPDRFSGHQFPNYSSELNVNALLLGDSALYLCASSLNGRQPAETQYFGPGTRLLVL.

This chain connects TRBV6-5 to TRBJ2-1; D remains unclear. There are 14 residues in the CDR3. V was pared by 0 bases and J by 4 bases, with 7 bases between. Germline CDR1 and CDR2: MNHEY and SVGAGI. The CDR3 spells CASSYSTQYNEQFF. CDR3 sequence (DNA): TGTGCCAGCAGTTACTCGACCCAGTACAATGAGCAGTTCTTC.

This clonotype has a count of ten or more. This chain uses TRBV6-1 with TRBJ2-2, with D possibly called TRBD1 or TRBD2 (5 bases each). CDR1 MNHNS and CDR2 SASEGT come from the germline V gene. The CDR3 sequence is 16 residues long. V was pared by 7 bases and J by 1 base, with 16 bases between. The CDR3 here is CASIIDGALNTGELFF. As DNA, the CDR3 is TGTGCCAGCATAATCGACGGGGCTTTGAACACCGGGGAGCTGTTTTTT.

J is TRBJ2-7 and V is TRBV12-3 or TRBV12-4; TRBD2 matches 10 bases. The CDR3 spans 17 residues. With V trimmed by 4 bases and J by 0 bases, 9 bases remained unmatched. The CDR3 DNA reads TGTGCCAGCAGTTGGACTAGCGGAAGTACTAGCTCCTACGAGCAGTACTTC. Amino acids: CASSWTSGSTSSYEQYF.

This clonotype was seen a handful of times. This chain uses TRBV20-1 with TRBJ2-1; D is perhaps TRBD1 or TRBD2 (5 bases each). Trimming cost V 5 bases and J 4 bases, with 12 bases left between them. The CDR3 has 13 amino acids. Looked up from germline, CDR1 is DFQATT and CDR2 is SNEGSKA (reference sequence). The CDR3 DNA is TGCAGTGCTGGCCGGGACCCATACAATGAGCAGTTCTTC. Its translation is CSAGRDPYNEQFF.

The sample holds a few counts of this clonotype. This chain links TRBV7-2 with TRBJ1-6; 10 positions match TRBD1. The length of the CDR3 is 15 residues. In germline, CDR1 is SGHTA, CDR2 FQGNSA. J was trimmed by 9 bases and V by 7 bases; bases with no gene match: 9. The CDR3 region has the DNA TGTGCCAGCACGACGCCGGGACAGGGGTCTTCACCCCTCCACTTT. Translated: CASTTPGQGSSPLHF.

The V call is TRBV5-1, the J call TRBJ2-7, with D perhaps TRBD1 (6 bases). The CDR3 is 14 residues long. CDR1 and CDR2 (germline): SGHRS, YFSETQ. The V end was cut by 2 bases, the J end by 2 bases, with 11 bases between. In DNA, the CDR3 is TGCGCCAGCAGCTTCGGCAGGGGACCCTACGAGCAGTACTTC. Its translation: CASSFGRGPYEQYF.

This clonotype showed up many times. The CDR3 protein is CASSPVRGHEDTEAFF. In DNA form, the CDR3 reads TGTGCCAGCTCACCAGTGAGGGGGCATGAGGACACTGAAGCTTTCTTT. J is TRBJ1-1 and V is TRBV18, with 7 bases aligning to TRBD1. CDR3 size: 16 residues. Unmatched junction bases numbered 9, after V lost 2 bases and J lost 3 bases. CDR1 and CDR2 from the germline V gene are KGHSH and LQKENI.

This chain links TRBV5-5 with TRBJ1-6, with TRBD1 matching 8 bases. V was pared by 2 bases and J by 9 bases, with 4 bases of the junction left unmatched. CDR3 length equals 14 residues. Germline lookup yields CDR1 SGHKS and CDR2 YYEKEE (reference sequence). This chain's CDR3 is CASSFQGAASPLHF. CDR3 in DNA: TGTGCCAGCAGCTTTCAGGGGGCAGCTTCACCCCTCCACTTT. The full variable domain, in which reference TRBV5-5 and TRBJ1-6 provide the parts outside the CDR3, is DAGVTQSPTHLIKTRGQQVTLRCSPISGHKSVSWYQQVLGQGPQFIFQYYEKEERGRGNFPDRFSARQFPNYSSELNVNALLLGDSALYLCASSFQGAASPLHFGNGTRLTVT.

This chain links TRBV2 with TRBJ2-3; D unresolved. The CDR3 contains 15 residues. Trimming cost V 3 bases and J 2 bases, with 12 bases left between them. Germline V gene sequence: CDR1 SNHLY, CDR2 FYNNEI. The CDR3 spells CASSDSLYPTDTQYF. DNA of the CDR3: TGTGCCAGCAGTGACAGTCTGTATCCCACAGATACGCAGTATTTT.

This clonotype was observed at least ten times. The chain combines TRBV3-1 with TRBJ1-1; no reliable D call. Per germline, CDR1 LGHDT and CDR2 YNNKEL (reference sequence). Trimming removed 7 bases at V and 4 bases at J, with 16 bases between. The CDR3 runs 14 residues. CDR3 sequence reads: CASTPGRLGTEAFF. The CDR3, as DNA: TGTGCCAGCACCCCTGGGAGGCTAGGCACTGAAGCTTTCTTT.

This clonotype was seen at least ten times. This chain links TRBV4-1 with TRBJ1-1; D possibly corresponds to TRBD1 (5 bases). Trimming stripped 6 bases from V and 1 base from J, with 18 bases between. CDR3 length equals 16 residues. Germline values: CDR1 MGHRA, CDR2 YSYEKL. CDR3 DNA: TGCGCCAGCAGGCAGGGATACGGGCGTACGAACACTGAAGCTTTCTTT. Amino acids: CASRQGYGRTNTEAFF.

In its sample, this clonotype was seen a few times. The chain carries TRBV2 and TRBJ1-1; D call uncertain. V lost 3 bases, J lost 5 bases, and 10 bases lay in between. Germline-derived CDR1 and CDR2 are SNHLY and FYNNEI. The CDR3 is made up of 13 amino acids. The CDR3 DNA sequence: TGTGCCAGCAGTGAGTCGGGTCTAACTGAAGCTTTCTTT. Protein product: CASSESGLTEAFF.

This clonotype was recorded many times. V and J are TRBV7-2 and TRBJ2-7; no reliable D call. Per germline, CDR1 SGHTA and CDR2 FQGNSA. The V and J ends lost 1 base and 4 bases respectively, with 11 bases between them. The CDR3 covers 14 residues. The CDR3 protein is CASSLDPGPYEQYF. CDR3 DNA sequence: TGTGCCAGCAGCTTAGACCCGGGCCCGTACGAGCAGTACTTC.

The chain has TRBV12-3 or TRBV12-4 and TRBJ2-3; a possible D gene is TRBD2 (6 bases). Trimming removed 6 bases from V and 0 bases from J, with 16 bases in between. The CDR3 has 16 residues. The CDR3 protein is CASRPGLRGSTDTQYF. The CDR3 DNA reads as TGTGCCAGCAGACCCGGCCTCCGGGGGAGCACAGATACGCAGTATTTT.

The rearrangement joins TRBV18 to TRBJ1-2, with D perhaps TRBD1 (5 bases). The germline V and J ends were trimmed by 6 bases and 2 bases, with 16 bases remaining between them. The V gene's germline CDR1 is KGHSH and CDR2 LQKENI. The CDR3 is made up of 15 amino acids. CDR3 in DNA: TGTGCCAGCTCCAGGGTAGAGGAGGGGAACTATGGCTACACCTTC. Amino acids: CASSRVEEGNYGYTF.

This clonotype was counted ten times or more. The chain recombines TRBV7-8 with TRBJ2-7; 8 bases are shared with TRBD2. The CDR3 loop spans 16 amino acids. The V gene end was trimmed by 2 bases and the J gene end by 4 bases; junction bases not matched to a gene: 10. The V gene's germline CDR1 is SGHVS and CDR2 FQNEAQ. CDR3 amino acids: CASSLPPGGGGYEQYF. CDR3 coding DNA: TGTGCCAGCAGCTTACCCCCGGGGGGGGGCGGGTACGAGCAGTACTTC.

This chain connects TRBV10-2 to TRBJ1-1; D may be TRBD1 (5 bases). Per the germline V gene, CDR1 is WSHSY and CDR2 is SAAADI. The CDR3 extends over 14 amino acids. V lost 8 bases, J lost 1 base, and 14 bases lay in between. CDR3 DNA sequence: TGCGCCAGCTCCCCGGACACGACGAACACTGAAGCTTTCTTT. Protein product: CASSPDTTNTEAFF.

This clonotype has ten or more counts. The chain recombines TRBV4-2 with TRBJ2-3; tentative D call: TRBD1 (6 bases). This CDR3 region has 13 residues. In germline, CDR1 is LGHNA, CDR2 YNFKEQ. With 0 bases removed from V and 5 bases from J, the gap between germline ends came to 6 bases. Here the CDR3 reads CASSQEGGDTQYF. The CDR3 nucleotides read TGTGCCAGCAGCCAAGAAGGGGGAGATACGCAGTATTTT.

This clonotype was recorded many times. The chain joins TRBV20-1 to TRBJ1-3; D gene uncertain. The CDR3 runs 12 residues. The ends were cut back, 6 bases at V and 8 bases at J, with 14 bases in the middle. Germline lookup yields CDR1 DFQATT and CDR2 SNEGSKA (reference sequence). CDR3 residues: CSALSGQDTIYF. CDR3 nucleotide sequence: TGCAGTGCCCTTAGCGGGCAGGACACCATATATTTT.

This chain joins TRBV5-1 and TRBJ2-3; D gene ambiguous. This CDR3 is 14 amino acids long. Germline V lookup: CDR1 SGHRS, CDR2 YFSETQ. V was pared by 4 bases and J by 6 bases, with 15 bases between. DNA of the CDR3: TGCGCCAGCAGCCCGGACGGCACGGATGATACGCAGTATTTT. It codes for CASSPDGTDDTQYF.